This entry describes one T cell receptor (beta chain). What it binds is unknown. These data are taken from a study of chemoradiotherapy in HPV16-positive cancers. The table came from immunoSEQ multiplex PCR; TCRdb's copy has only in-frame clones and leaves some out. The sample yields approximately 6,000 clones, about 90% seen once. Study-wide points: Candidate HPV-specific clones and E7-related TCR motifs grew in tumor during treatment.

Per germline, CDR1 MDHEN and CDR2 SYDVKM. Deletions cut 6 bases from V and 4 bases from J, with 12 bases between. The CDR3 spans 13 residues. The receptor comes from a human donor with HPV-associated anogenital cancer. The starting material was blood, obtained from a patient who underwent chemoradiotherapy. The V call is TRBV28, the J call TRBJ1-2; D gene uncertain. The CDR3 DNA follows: TGTGCCAGCAGCTTGTCAAGGACCTATGGCTACACCTTC. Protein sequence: CASSLSRTYGYTF.